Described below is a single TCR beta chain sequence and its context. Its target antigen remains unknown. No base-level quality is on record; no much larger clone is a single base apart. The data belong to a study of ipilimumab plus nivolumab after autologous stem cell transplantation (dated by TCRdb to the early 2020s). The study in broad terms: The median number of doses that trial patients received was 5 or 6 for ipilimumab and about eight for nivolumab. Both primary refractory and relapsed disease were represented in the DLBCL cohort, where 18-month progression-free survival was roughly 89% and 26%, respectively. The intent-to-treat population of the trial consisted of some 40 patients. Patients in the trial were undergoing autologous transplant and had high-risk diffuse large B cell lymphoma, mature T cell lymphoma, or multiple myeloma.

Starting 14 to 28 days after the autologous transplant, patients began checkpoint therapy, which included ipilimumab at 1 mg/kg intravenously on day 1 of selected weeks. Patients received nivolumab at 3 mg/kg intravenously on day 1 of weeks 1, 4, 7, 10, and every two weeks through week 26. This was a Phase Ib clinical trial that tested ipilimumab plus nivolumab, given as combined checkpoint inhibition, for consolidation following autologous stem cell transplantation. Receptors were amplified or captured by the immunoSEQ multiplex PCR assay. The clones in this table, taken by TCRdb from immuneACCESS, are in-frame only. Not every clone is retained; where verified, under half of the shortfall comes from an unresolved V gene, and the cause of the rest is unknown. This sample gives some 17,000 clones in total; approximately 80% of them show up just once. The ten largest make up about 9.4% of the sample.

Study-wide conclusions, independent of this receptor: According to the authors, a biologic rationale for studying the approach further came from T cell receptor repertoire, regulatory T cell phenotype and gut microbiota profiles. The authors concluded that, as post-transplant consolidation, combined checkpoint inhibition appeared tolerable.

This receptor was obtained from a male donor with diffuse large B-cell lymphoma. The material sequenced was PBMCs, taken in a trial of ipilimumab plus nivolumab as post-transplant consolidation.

CDR3 region: CASSSGGAIADTQYF. The DNA reads as follows: TGCGCCAGCAGTTCCGGGGGGGCGATCGCAGATACGCAGTATTTT. Recombination joined TRBV5-1 with TRBJ2-3, and 8 junction bases match TRBD2. CDR1 SGHRS and CDR2 YFSETQ were looked up in the germline V gene. Counted from cysteine to phenylalanine, this CDR3 has 15 amino acids. Just CDR3 DNA is preserved here, 45 bases in frame from base 1. The germline V end is reduced by 5 bases and the J end by 4 bases; junction bases left unmatched: 9.